The clone carrying this TCR beta chain was picked up many times. Its antigen is as yet unknown. This CDR3 has 15 residues. Germline V gives CDR1 SGHTA, CDR2 FQGTGA. V lost 3 bases to trimming and J lost 3 bases; unmatched junction nucleotides: 4. TCRdb re-derived calls from the reads in MiXCR, one entry per CDR3 protein. The table lists about 19,000 distinct CDR3 sequences, approximately 22% of them singletons, with approximately 0.76% in the top ten. The data derive from a study of lung T cells in sarcoidosis with Löfgren's syndrome. Study as a whole: Bronchoalveolar lavage fluid in sarcoidosis accumulates CD4+ T cells.

Study-wide findings and caveats: Multiple Löfgren's syndrome patients reportedly shared TRAV12-1 and TRBV2 CDR3 motifs. The most expanded V genes in Löfgren's patients were reportedly TRAV12-1 and TRBV2. Paired TRAV12-1/TRBV2 TCRs showed CDR3 homology and preferential pairing.

The sample comprised CD4+ T cells from bronchoalveolar lavage. V gene TRBV7-3 combines with J gene TRBJ2-1; 8 bases fit TRBD1. The clonotype originates from a human donor with sarcoidosis (Löfgren's syndrome or another form), or a control subject (not recorded which). Here the CDR3 reads CASSFQGAVYNEQFF. The CDR3 nucleotides are TGTGCCAGCAGCTTCCAGGGGGCGGTCTACAATGAGCAGTTCTTC.